This T cell receptor beta chain was obtained from a study of T cells in Graves' hyperthyroidism and ophthalmopathy. Amplified regions were TCR beta CDR3 sequences from RNA transcripts. Primed by the HTBI set, a first-round RT-PCR was run on the TCR CDR3. MiXCR was run by TCRdb on the multiplex PCR reads, yielding one entry per CDR3 protein. The data show more than 550,000 distinct CDR3 sequences, approximately 15% seen once. CDR1 and CDR2 (germline): DFQATT, SNEGSKA (reference sequence). The CDR3 spans 14 residues. V lost 3 bases, J lost 4 bases, and 13 bases lay in between. This clonotype was seen a handful of times.

The specimen sequenced was blood. The chain joins TRBV20-1 to TRBJ1-3; D is perhaps TRBD1 (5 bases). This TCR was sampled from a man in his fifties with Graves' hyperthyroidism. DNA for the CDR3: TGCAGTGCTAGGATTCGGACACCGGGAAACACCATATATTTT. Translation: CSARIRTPGNTIYF.